This passage covers 13 T cell receptor beta chains from one sample sequenced in a study of beta chain features in type 1 diabetes. All of the isolated RNA was reverse transcribed, so expressed TCRB transcripts were sequenced. The method was immunoSEQ multiplex PCR; TCRdb's version includes in-frame clones alone and lacks a portion of them. Counted here are hundreds of thousands of clones, 7.5% to 9% occurring once; the ten biggest clones make up less than 0.45%. Sequences were obtained from central memory CD4+ T cells from blood. The receptors shown here come from a woman aged 18-30 years in good health.

This clone occurred a few times. The chain uses TRBV28 and TRBJ1-2; the D gene is possibly TRBD1 (6 bases). The CDR3 contains 13 residues. Trimming took off 2 bases at V and 8 bases at J, with 12 bases between the two ends. Germline V gives CDR1 MDHEN, CDR2 SYDVKM. CDR3 sequence (DNA): TGTGCCAGCAGTTTAATGGGGGCCCGCGGCTACACCTTC. Its translation is CASSLMGARGYTF.

The rearrangement links TRBV6-6 to TRBJ2-1, with 7 bases lining up with TRBD2. V was pared by 3 bases and J by 4 bases, with 0 bases of the junction left unmatched. Germline-derived CDR1 and CDR2 are MNHNY and SVGAGI (reference sequence). This CDR3 is built from 13 residues. The CDR3 is CASSYSGYNEQFF. The CDR3 DNA sequence: TGTGCCAGCAGTTATAGCGGGTACAATGAGCAGTTCTTC.

This clone was seen only a few times. This chain uses TRBV28 with TRBJ2-7, with D possibly being TRBD2 (5 bases). The germline V and J ends were trimmed by 5 bases and 1 base, with 18 bases remaining between them. Germline CDR1 is MDHEN and CDR2 is SYDVKM. The CDR3 spans 16 residues. CDR3: CASSPPGSGWSYEQYF. CDR3 bases: TGTGCCAGCAGTCCCCCGGGCAGCGGTTGGTCCTACGAGCAGTACTTC.

In this sample, this clone turned up a few times. The gene calls are TRBV2 and TRBJ2-6; D is possibly TRBD2 (5 bases). There are 16 residues in the CDR3. CDR1 SNHLY and CDR2 FYNNEI come from the germline V gene. The germline V and J ends were trimmed by 7 bases and 0 bases, with 13 bases remaining between them. The CDR3 coding sequence is TGTGCCAGCATTGATGGACTGATCTCTGGGGCCAACGTCCTGACTTTC. This sequence encodes CASIDGLISGANVLTF.

There are a few counts of this clone. The chain uses TRBV5-1 and TRBJ2-5; no reliable D call. Germline V gene sequence: CDR1 SGHRS, CDR2 YFSETQ. V was pared by 4 bases and J by 5 bases, with 15 bases between. The CDR3 extends over 14 amino acids. The CDR3 DNA reads TGCGCCAGCAGCCCTCAAGAACGATTTGAGACCCAGTACTTC. It specifies CASSPQERFETQYF.

This clone turned up a few times. This chain uses TRBV5-1 with TRBJ2-7; D is uncertain. The germline V gene encodes CDR1 SGHRS and CDR2 YFSETQ. Deletions cut 2 bases from V and 1 base from J, with 13 bases between. The CDR3 sequence is 15 residues long. The chain's CDR3 is CASSFSSGRSYEQYF. CDR3 DNA sequence: TGCGCCAGCAGCTTCTCAAGTGGCCGATCCTACGAGCAGTACTTC.

This clone was observed at least ten times. The chain joins TRBV7-9 to TRBJ2-7; 7 bases map to TRBD1. The CDR3 sequence is 14 residues long. After removal of 5 bases from V and 12 bases from J, the junction contained 16 bases not matched to a gene. The germline gives CDR1 SEHNR, CDR2 FQNEAQ (reference sequence). The CDR3 DNA reads as TGTGCCAGCAGCATGACAGGGATACCAGGGGCGGGGTACTTC. Residues: CASSMTGIPGAGYF.

This clone was picked up a small number of times. V and J are TRBV27 and TRBJ1-1; 11 bases map to TRBD1. J lost 7 bases, V lost 5 bases, and 6 bases had no gene match. CDR1 is MNHEY and CDR2 is SMNVEV in the germline V gene (reference sequence). There are 14 residues in the CDR3. DNA of the CDR3: TGTGCCAGCAGTGTCCGGGACAGGGGGAATGAAGCTTTCTTT. Translation: CASSVRDRGNEAFF.

This clone was found a few times. The chain has TRBV6-6 and TRBJ1-5; 7 bases fit TRBD1. V shed 5 bases, J shed 2 bases, and the junction held 0 bases outside the gene matches. The CDR3 loop spans 13 amino acids. CDR1 is MNHNY and CDR2 is SVGAGI in the germline V gene (reference sequence). CDR3 protein: CASSTGGNQPQHF. The CDR3 DNA reads as TGTGCCAGCAGTACAGGGGGCAATCAGCCCCAGCATTTT.

This chain joins TRBV6-5 and TRBJ2-3; unclear D gene. Trimming pared 2 bases from V and 12 bases from J, leaving 9 bases between. CDR1 and CDR2 from the germline V gene are MNHEY and SVGAGI. CDR3 length: 11 residues. DNA for the CDR3: TGTGCCAGCAGTTACGGCCTGGTCCAGTATTTT. Translating gives CASSYGLVQYF.

In its sample, this clone was seen a few times. This rearrangement joins TRBV9 to TRBJ2-3; D possibly uses TRBD1 or TRBD2 (6 bases each). This CDR3 is built from 15 residues. V was trimmed by 0 bases and J by 4 bases, leaving 12 bases between them. Germline loops: CDR1 SGDLS, CDR2 YYNGEE. The DNA of the CDR3 is TGTGCCAGCAGCGTAGAAAGGGGGGCCGCAGATACGCAGTATTTT. Amino acids: CASSVERGAADTQYF.

With regard to this clone: This specimen includes other DNA sequences encoding the same CDR3. The V and J genes are TRBV7-9 and TRBJ1-2; D is uncertain. The CDR3 length is 14 residues. Looked up from germline, CDR1 is SEHNR and CDR2 is FQNEAQ (reference sequence). V dropped 5 bases and J dropped 5 bases, with 15 bases sitting between them. CDR3 protein: CASSPDRTGYGYTF. In DNA form, the CDR3 reads TGTGCCAGCAGCCCCGACCGAACCGGTTATGGCTACACCTTC.

The chain links TRBV29-1 to TRBJ1-2; a possible D gene is TRBD1 (5 bases). Trimming left V 3 bases short and J 6 bases short, with 11 bases between. Germline CDR1 reads SQVTM; CDR2 reads ANQGSEA. There are 12 residues in the CDR3. CDR3 nucleotides: TGCAGCGTTGATAAGGGGAGGAATGGCTACACCTTC. The encoded protein is CSVDKGRNGYTF. Variable domain in full (rest from reference TRBV29-1 and TRBJ1-2): SAVISQKPSRDICQRGTSLTIQCQVDSQVTMMFWYRQQPGQSLTLIATANQGSEATYESGFVIDKFPISRPNLTFSTLTVSNMSPEDSSIYLCSVDKGRNGYTFGSGTRLTVV.